This is a list of T cell receptor beta chains from one sample in a study of blood T cell repertoires in COVID-19. Data came from immunoSEQ multiplex PCR; TCRdb stores just in-frame clones and leaves some out. Of around 54,000 clones detected, approximately 90% appear once; the ten largest clones hold 7.5% to 10%. The source material was peripheral blood. These receptors were collected from a woman aged 40 to 50 with active COVID-19. Both conserved end residues are part of each CDR3. The D gene is left open where the match is weak. Clone size is shown for a subset of rows, as once, few, many or a class of expanded clone.

d_gene	v_gene	abundance	j_gene	CDR3aa	CDR3nt
TRBD2	TRBV5-1	few	TRBJ2-5	CASSFFGGGRRETQYF	TGCGCCAGCAGCTTCTTTGGCGGGGGACGTCGGGAGACCCAGTACTTC
TRBD2	TRBV7-9	-	TRBJ2-1	CASSRLAGSYNEQFF	TGTGCCAGCAGCCGACTAGCGGGCTCCTACAATGAGCAGTTCTTC
TRBD1	TRBV4-1	-	TRBJ1-3	CASSLPRGDTIYF	TGCGCCAGCAGCCTTCCCAGGGGGGACACCATATATTTT
-	TRBV5-6	-	TRBJ2-7	CASSPPMGLYEQYF	TGTGCCAGCAGCCCGCCTATGGGACTCTACGAGCAGTACTTC
-	TRBV6-5	few	TRBJ2-2	CASSYEAGFTGELFF	TGTGCCAGCAGTTACGAGGCAGGGTTCACCGGGGAGCTGTTTTTT
-	TRBV6-6	-	TRBJ1-2	CASSYGSGAGGYTF	TGTGCCAGCAGTTACGGATCAGGGGCTGGAGGCTACACCTTC
TRBD2	TRBV18	once	TRBJ2-3	CASSPTSGGATDTQYF	TGTGCCAGCTCACCGACTAGCGGGGGGGCGACAGATACGCAGTATTTT
TRBD2	TRBV3-1/TRBV3-2	-	TRBJ2-7	CASSLTGTSAEQYF	TGTGCCAGCAGCCTTACTGGGACTAGCGCCGAGCAGTACTTC
-	TRBV6-5	-	TRBJ1-3	CASSYFSGVGNTIYF	TGTGCCAGCAGTTACTTCTCAGGGGTGGGAAACACCATATATTTT
-	TRBV21-1	-	TRBJ2-1	CASSKEGQGGNEQFF	TGTGCCAGCAGCAAAGAGGGACAGGGGGGGAATGAGCAGTTCTTC
TRBD1	TRBV6-5	-	TRBJ1-2	CASSYLDRDPYGYTF	TGTGCCAGCAGTTACCTTGACAGGGACCCGTATGGCTACACCTTC
-	TRBV6-5	-	TRBJ1-1	CASSLPGNTEAFF	TGTGCCAGCAGTTTACCAGGGAACACTGAAGCTTTCTTT
TRBD1	TRBV5-4	-	TRBJ1-1	CASSLSDRVNTEAFF	TGTGCCAGCAGCTTGAGCGACAGGGTAAACACTGAAGCTTTCTTT
-	TRBV30	-	TRBJ2-7	CAWGPGLTYEQYF	TGTGCCTGGGGACCGGGACTTACCTACGAGCAGTACTTC
-	TRBV30	-	TRBJ1-1	CAWQGGWKAFF	TGTGCCTGGCAGGGTGGCTGGAAAGCTTTCTTT
TRBD1	TRBV9	-	TRBJ1-2	CASSVLQGAPGGYTF	TGTGCCAGCAGCGTACTACAGGGGGCACCGGGCGGCTACACCTTC
-	TRBV10-1	-	TRBJ2-2	CASSESTTNTGELFF	TGCGCCAGCAGTGAGTCGACAACGAACACCGGGGAGCTGTTTTTT
-	TRBV5-1	-	TRBJ2-5	CASSLYGTPQETQYF	TGCGCCAGCAGCTTGTACGGGACACCCCAAGAGACCCAGTACTTC
-	TRBV12-5	-	TRBJ1-1	CASGLGEARVETEAFF	TGTGCTAGTGGATTGGGTGAGGCCAGGGTAGAAACTGAAGCTTTCTTT
TRBD2	TRBV3-1/TRBV3-2	-	TRBJ2-5	CASSQRTSAETQYF	TGTGCCAGCAGCCAAAGGACTAGCGCAGAGACCCAGTACTTC
-	TRBV9	-	TRBJ2-3	CASSVFSSTDTQYF	TGTGCCAGCAGCGTATTTAGCAGCACAGATACGCAGTATTTT
TRBD1	TRBV7-3	-	TRBJ2-7	CASSQSTGLEQYF	TGTGCCAGCAGCCAATCGACAGGGTTGGAGCAGTACTTC
-	TRBV5-4	-	TRBJ1-1	CASSLVGAGTEAFF	TGTGCCAGCAGCTTGGTGGGGGCGGGCACTGAAGCTTTCTTT
-	TRBV19	once	TRBJ1-4	CASSFFSAVGEKLFF	TGTGCCAGTAGTTTTTTTTCGGCGGTCGGTGAAAAACTGTTTTTT
-	TRBV6-5	-	TRBJ1-1	CASSYSLGGEAFF	TGTGCCAGCAGTTACTCGTTAGGGGGTGAAGCTTTCTTT
-	TRBV7-2	-	TRBJ2-5	CASSLDRNQETQYF	TGTGCCAGCAGCTTAGACAGGAACCAAGAGACCCAGTACTTC
TRBD1	TRBV18	-	TRBJ2-1	CASSPQQGTFMGNEQFF	TGTGCCAGCTCACCACAACAGGGGACCTTCATGGGCAATGAGCAGTTCTTC
-	TRBV4-3	-	TRBJ2-5	CASSNARGAAQYF	TGCGCCAGCAGCAACGCCCGGGGGGCGGCCCAGTACTTC
TRBD1	TRBV6-2/TRBV6-3	-	TRBJ1-5	CASSYFSLRQGGNNQPQHF	TGTGCCAGCAGTTATTTTTCCCTCCGACAGGGCGGCAACAATCAGCCCCAGCATTTT
TRBD2	TRBV2	-	TRBJ2-3	CASSGGLAGTDTQYF	TGTGCCAGCAGTGGGGGACTAGCGGGGACAGATACGCAGTATTTT
-	TRBV21-1	-	TRBJ2-7	CASTEDRESYEQYF	TGTGCCAGCACGGAGGACAGGGAATCCTACGAGCAGTACTTC
-	TRBV5-1	-	TRBJ2-3	CASRQAGQRTDTQYF	TGCGCCAGCAGACAGGCGGGACAGCGCACAGATACGCAGTATTTT
TRBD1	TRBV10-3	-	TRBJ2-7	CASQKTGANYEQYF	TGTGCCTCCCAAAAGACAGGGGCCAACTACGAGCAGTACTTC